A single sample gave rise to the 26 T cell receptor beta chains below, sequenced in a study of T cell clonality in common variable immunodeficiency. General study findings and limits: Reportedly, TCR beta sequences from common variable immunodeficiency showed fewer deletions and N-nucleotide insertions.

Their antigens are not known. TCRdb keeps only in-frame clones here, not all; method: immunoSEQ multiplex PCR. Singletons are absent from the sample, which has roughly 42,000 clones. Sequenced input: peripheral blood mononuclear cells. Every receptor here comes from a human donor with common variable immunodeficiency.

There are many counts of this clone. The read halts 3 residues ahead of the CDR3 end, with the missing end drawn from the germline J gene. The chain couples TRBV30 to TRBJ1-4, with 9 bases matching TRBD1. This CDR3 region has 13 residues. The ends lost 4 bases at V and 8 bases at J; junction bases unmatched: 5. CDR1 is GTSNPN and CDR2 is SVGIG in the germline V gene (reference sequence). The part of the CDR3 DNA that was read is TGTGCCTGGACGTTAGGACAGGGGGAAAAA. Translating gives CAWTLGQGEK. The CDR3 as a whole reads CAWTLGQGEKLFF.

Turning to this clone: The read is 3 residues too short to cover the CDR3 end, so that end is filled in from the germline J gene. The rearrangement links TRBV7-6 to TRBJ1-6; 7 bases agree with TRBD1. CDR1 is SGHVS, CDR2 FNYEAQ, per germline. Germline trimming cut 4 bases from V and 4 bases from J; bases unmatched to any gene: 4. This CDR3 has 15 residues. The CDR3 bases that were read are TGTGCCAGCAGCTCCGGGGACAGATATAATTCACCC. As protein: CASSSGDRYNSP. The full CDR3 protein reads CASSSGDRYNSPLHF. Using reference TRBV7-6 and TRBJ1-6 for the parts outside the CDR3, the full variable domain is GAGVSQSPRYKVTKRGQDVALRCDPISGHVSLYWYRQALGQGPEFLTYFNYEAQQDKSGLPNDRFSAERPEGSISTLTIQRTEQRDSAMYRCASSSGDRYNSPLHFGNGTRLTVT.

By sample share, this clone is medium-sized. From the germline J gene comes the end of the CDR3, since the read stops 3 residues before it. The gene calls are TRBV7-9 and TRBJ1-1; TRBD1 aligns across 7 bases. The CDR3 has 15 amino acids. The germline V gene encodes CDR1 SEHNR and CDR2 FQNEAQ (reference sequence). The CDR3 loop reads CASSPALGRGMTAFF. The CDR3 DNA, read in part, is TGTGCCAGCAGCCCCGCCCTAGGCAGGGGGATGACG.

As to this clone: The read ends 3 residues before the CDR3 terminus; that terminus is restored from the germline J gene. The V gene is TRBV5-1, the J gene TRBJ2-5, with D perhaps matching TRBD1 (6 bases). V lost 5 bases to trimming and J lost 5 bases, with 13 bases between them. This CDR3 region has 13 residues. Germline V CDR1 and CDR2: SGHRS, YFSETQ. CDR3 loop: CASSRDIGETQYF. CDR3 DNA (partial): TGCGCCAGCAGTCGGGACATAGGGGAGACC. Full variable domain (rest looked up from reference TRBV5-1 and TRBJ2-5): KAGVTQTPRYLIKTRGQQVTLSCSPISGHRSVSWYQQTPGQGLQFLFEYFSETQRNKGNFPGRFSGRQFSNSRSEMNVSTLELGDSALYLCASSRDIGETQYFGPGTRLLVL.

This clone was seen at least ten times. The CDR3 end falls 3 residues outside the read, so it is completed with the germline J gene. The chain couples TRBV20-1 to TRBJ2-6; 8 nucleotides line up with TRBD1. This CDR3 region has 15 residues. Germline CDR1 DFQATT, CDR2 SNEGSKA (reference sequence). J was trimmed by 0 bases and V by 5 bases; bases with no gene match: 3. CDR3 DNA (partial): TGCAGTGCTCAAGACAGGGGCTCTGGGGCCAACGTC. This translates into CSAQDRGSGANV. The whole CDR3 sequence reads CSAQDRGSGANVLTF.

This clone was seen more than once but under ten times. The DNA ends 3 residues before the CDR3 does, and the rest of the CDR3 is filled in from the germline J gene. This rearrangement joins TRBV19 to TRBJ1-5, with 9 positions matching TRBD1. Per the germline V gene, CDR1 is LNHDA and CDR2 is SQIVND (reference sequence). The CDR3 contains 17 residues. V lost 7 bases and J lost 6; bases outside the gene matches: 16. The part of the CDR3 DNA that was read is TGTGCCAGTATGCGGGACAGGGTAACGGCCCGCGGTCAGCCC. It codes for CASMRDRVTARGQP. The whole CDR3 is CASMRDRVTARGQPQHF.

This clone was detected many times. The read stops 3 residues short of the end of the CDR3; the missing end is completed from the germline J gene. Other DNA sequences in the same sample also yield this CDR3. This chain uses TRBV18 with TRBJ1-1, with 8 bases fitting TRBD1. From germline, CDR1 is KGHSH and CDR2 LQKENI. The CDR3 spans 14 residues. V trimming: 6 bases; J trimming: 1 base; junction bases outside the gene matches: 4. CDR3 sequence: CASSRTGTNTEAFF. The sequenced CDR3 bases are TGTGCCAGCTCTCGGACAGGGACGAACACTGAA. The complete variable domain, with remaining parts taken from reference TRBV18 and TRBJ1-1, reads NAGVMQNPRHLVRRRGQEARLRCSPMKGHSHVYWYRQLPEEGLKFMVYLQKENIIDESGMPKERFSAEFPKEGPSILRIQQVVRGDSAAYFCASSRTGTNTEAFFGQGTRLTVV.

Regarding this clone: Read sequence stops 3 residues before the CDR3 end, and the germline J gene provides the missing end. This chain joins TRBV11-3 and TRBJ2-5; 10 nucleotides match TRBD2. This CDR3 comprises 15 residues. Unmatched junction bases numbered 1, after V lost 1 base and J lost 2 bases. Germline V gene sequence: CDR1 SGHNT, CDR2 YENEEA. Here the CDR3 reads CASSLGAGGQETQYF. The sequenced CDR3 bases are TGTGCCAGCAGCTTAGGAGCGGGGGGGCAAGAGACC.

This clone came up a few times. The read halts 3 residues ahead of the CDR3 end, with the missing end drawn from the germline J gene. V gene TRBV2 combines with J gene TRBJ2-2, with a possible D match to TRBD2 (5 bases). The length of the CDR3 is 12 residues. CDR1 SNHLY and CDR2 FYNNEI come from the germline V gene. V was clipped by 7 bases and J by 6 bases, with 9 bases between them. The covered CDR3 bases are TGTGCCAGCATTCCCGGGGCCGGGGAG. As protein: CASIPGAGE. The whole CDR3 sequence reads CASIPGAGELFF.

This clone was observed a handful of times. With the read ending 3 residues before the CDR3 end, the germline J gene is used to fill in that end. V gene TRBV7-9 combines with J gene TRBJ2-3; D is perhaps TRBD2 (5 bases). The CDR3 has 13 amino acids. The germline V and J ends were trimmed by 5 bases and 4 bases, with 10 bases remaining between them. Germline loops: CDR1 SEHNR, CDR2 FQNEAQ (reference sequence). The part of the CDR3 DNA that was read is TGTGCCAGCAGCCCCCGCGGGCCAGATACG. It translates to CASSPRGPDT. The full CDR3 is CASSPRGPDTQYF.

This clone was counted only a few times. The CDR3 end lies 3 residues beyond the end of the read and is filled in from the germline J gene. The chain couples TRBV2 to TRBJ2-1; 10 bases line up with TRBD2. The CDR3 is 15 residues long. Germline assignment: CDR1 SNHLY and CDR2 FYNNEI. The junction had 5 bases not matched to a gene; V was cut back by 2 bases and J by 7 bases. The CDR3: CASSELAGAINEQFF. The part of the CDR3 DNA that was read is TGTGCCAGCAGTGAACTAGCGGGAGCGATAAATGAG.

This clone came up many times. The CDR3 end falls 3 residues outside the read, so it is completed with the germline J gene. This rearrangement joins TRBV7-8 to TRBJ2-7; TRBD2 might be the D (5 bases). The V end lost 5 bases, the J end lost 0 bases, and 14 bases lay between the germline ends. Looked up from germline, CDR1 is SGHVS and CDR2 is FQNEAQ. This CDR3 has 15 amino acids. The CDR3 DNA, read in part, is TGTGCCAGCAGCCCGGTGACGGGGAGCTCCTACGAG. Residues: CASSPVTGSSYE. The full CDR3 is CASSPVTGSSYEQYF.

A word on this clone: The read comes to an end 3 residues before the CDR3 does, leaving the germline J gene to fill in the end. The chain recombines TRBV7-6 with TRBJ2-5; 7 positions agree with TRBD1. This CDR3 region has 14 residues. CDR1 is SGHVS and CDR2 is FNYEAQ in the germline V gene. V trimming: 4 bases; J trimming: 3 bases; junction bases outside the gene matches: 5. The CDR3 region is CASSYSRGKETQYF. CDR3 DNA, as far as it was read: TGTGCCAGCAGCTACTCCAGGGGGAAAGAGACC.

A few counts support this clone. From the germline J gene comes the end of the CDR3, since the read stops 3 residues before it. The chain employs TRBV7-9 and TRBJ2-7, with D perhaps TRBD1 (5 bases). Per the germline V gene, CDR1 is SEHNR and CDR2 is FQNEAQ (reference sequence). CDR3 size: 13 residues. V was clipped by 3 bases and J by 5 bases, with 11 bases between them. Partial CDR3 DNA: TGTGCCAGCAGCTTTTCCACAGGCCACGAG. As protein: CASSFSTGHE. The complete CDR3 protein is CASSFSTGHEQYF.

This clone was detected a few times. Read coverage stops 3 residues before the CDR3 terminus; the germline J gene supplies the remainder. This chain connects TRBV11-2 to TRBJ1-2, with 7 bases lining up with TRBD1. Trimming cost V 2 bases and J 3 bases; bases outside gene matches: 3. CDR1 is SGHAT and CDR2 is FQNNGV in the germline V gene. The CDR3 spans 14 residues. The CDR3 spells CASSLRQGDYGYTF. The DNA read from the CDR3 is TGTGCCAGCAGCTTACGACAGGGCGACTATGGC. Drawing the rest from reference TRBV11-2 and TRBJ1-2, the complete variable domain is EAGVAQSPRYKIIEKRQSVAFWCNPISGHATLYWYQQILGQGPKLLIQFQNNGVVDDSQLPKDRFSAERLKGVDSTLKIQPAKLEDSAVYLCASSLRQGDYGYTFGSGTRLTVV.

This clone was observed a handful of times. The read finishes 3 residues shy of the CDR3 end, and the germline J gene is used to complete it. The chain carries TRBV30 and TRBJ1-2; no firm D call. The CDR3 consists of 11 residues. The germline gives CDR1 GTSNPN, CDR2 SVGIG (reference sequence). CDR3 bases read: TGTGCCTGGATAACCGGGGTTGTT. Its translation is CAWITGVV. The CDR3 in its entirety is CAWITGVVYTF.

This clone occurred many times. The read ends 3 residues shy of where the CDR3 ends; the end is completed using the germline J gene. V and J are TRBV7-6 and TRBJ2-5; 10 nucleotides match TRBD1. CDR1 and CDR2 (germline): SGHVS, FNYEAQ. The CDR3 has 15 amino acids. V trimming: 4 bases; J trimming: 5 bases; junction bases outside the gene matches: 7. Here the CDR3 reads CASSSPTGGAETQYF. Partial CDR3 DNA: TGTGCCAGCAGCTCCCCGACAGGGGGCGCGGAGACC. The complete variable domain, with remaining parts taken from reference TRBV7-6 and TRBJ2-5, reads GAGVSQSPRYKVTKRGQDVALRCDPISGHVSLYWYRQALGQGPEFLTYFNYEAQQDKSGLPNDRFSAERPEGSISTLTIQRTEQRDSAMYRCASSSPTGGAETQYFGPGTRLLVL.

This clone was seen repeatedly, ten times or more. The CDR3 extends 3 residues past the end of the read, so its final part is completed from the germline J gene. This rearrangement joins TRBV2 to TRBJ2-3, with D tentatively TRBD2 (6 bases). CDR1 SNHLY and CDR2 FYNNEI come from the germline V gene. The ends were cut back, 6 bases at V and 5 bases at J, with 9 bases in the middle. CDR3 length: 12 residues. The CDR3 DNA, read in part, is TGTGCCAGCAGCGCGACTAGAGATACG. Protein: CASSATRDT. The whole CDR3 reads CASSATRDTQYF.

Worth noting for this clone: The observed sequence ends 3 residues before the CDR3 terminus, with the missing tail filled in from the germline J gene. V is TRBV19 and J is TRBJ2-7; D unresolved. The CDR3 is made up of 13 amino acids. The germline V gene has CDR1 LNHDA and CDR2 SQIVND (reference sequence). V was shortened by 2 bases and J by 3 bases, with 8 bases between the two germline ends. The CDR3 is CASSIKQSYEQYF. The covered CDR3 bases are TGTGCCAGTAGTATAAAACAGAGCTACGAG. Filled out from reference TRBV19 and TRBJ2-7, the complete variable domain reads DGGITQSPKYLFRKEGQNVTLSCEQNLNHDAMYWYRQDPGQGLRLIYYSQIVNDFQKGDIAEGYSVSREKKESFPLTVTSAQKNPTAFYLCASSIKQSYEQYFGPGTRLTVT.

Details on this clone: The read terminates 3 residues before the CDR3 end, so the remaining end is supplied by the germline J gene. This rearrangement joins TRBV30 to TRBJ1-3; D gene uncertain. This CDR3 comprises 15 residues. The V and J ends lost 0 bases and 0 bases respectively, with 9 bases between them. Germline CDR1 reads GTSNPN; CDR2 reads SVGIG (reference sequence). The CDR3 DNA, read in part, is TGTGCCTGGAGTGTTTGGAAGGGCTCTGGAAACACC. This gives the protein CAWSVWKGSGNT. In full, the CDR3 reads CAWSVWKGSGNTIYF.

Remarks on this clone: The read ends 3 residues before the CDR3 terminus; that terminus is restored from the germline J gene. The chain uses TRBV2 and TRBJ2-1; the match to TRBD2 covers 9 bases. With 5 bases clipped from V and 1 base from J, the junction kept 3 bases outside the gene matches. The CDR3 runs 15 residues. Germline V gene lookup returns CDR1 SNHLY and CDR2 FYNNEI. This CDR3 reads CASSLAGASYNEQFF. CDR3 DNA (partial): TGTGCCAGCAGTTTAGCGGGAGCGTCCTACAATGAG.

Ten or more counts support this clone. The read ends 3 residues shy of where the CDR3 ends; the end is completed using the germline J gene. The genes are TRBV3-1 (or the pseudogene TRBV3-2) and TRBJ2-5, with D possibly TRBD2 on 6 matching bases. Trimming removed 3 bases at V and 5 bases at J, with 13 bases between. The germline V gene has CDR1 LGHDT and CDR2 YNNKEL (reference sequence). The CDR3 is 14 amino acids. CDR3 sequence reads: CASSQGPTRETQYF. Incomplete CDR3 DNA: TGTGCCAGCAGCCAGGGACCGACTAGGGAGACC.

This clone was seen many times. The sequence runs out 3 residues before the end of the CDR3; the remainder is reconstructed from the germline J gene. The chain combines TRBV5-1 with TRBJ1-4; TRBD1 matches at 9 bases. J was trimmed by 5 bases and V by 7 bases; bases with no gene match: 6. CDR3 size: 14 residues. Germline V gives CDR1 SGHRS, CDR2 YFSETQ. The CDR3 sequence is CASSRQGGNEKLFF. The CDR3 bases that were read are TGCGCCAGCTCAAGACAGGGGGGAAATGAAAAA.

This clone turned up a few times. The CDR3 end is not reached by the read, which stops 3 residues before it; the germline J gene fills it in. This chain joins TRBV10-3 and TRBJ2-1, with 10 nucleotides matching TRBD1. V lost 3 bases, J lost 3 bases, and 5 bases stayed unmatched. CDR3 size: 16 residues. CDR1 and CDR2 (germline): ENHRY, SYGVKD. This CDR3 is CAISDPGQGLYNEQFF. The CDR3 bases that were read are TGTGCCATCAGTGACCCGGGACAGGGGCTCTACAATGAG.

This clone has a count of ten or more. The observed sequence ends 3 residues before the CDR3 terminus, with the missing tail filled in from the germline J gene. The chain couples TRBV29-1 to TRBJ2-2; 8 bases agree with TRBD2. This CDR3 contains 13 residues. The germline CDR1 and CDR2 sequences are SQVTM and ANQGSEA. V was clipped by 4 bases and J by 5 bases; unmatched bases: 3. The CDR3 region is CSVGGTRTGELFF. The covered CDR3 bases are TGCAGCGTTGGGGGGACTAGGACCGGGGAG.

This clone was observed a handful of times. The DNA read from the CDR3 is TGTGCCTGGGGAGGACAGATACGTAATGAAAAA. Protein: CAWGGQIRNEK. The whole CDR3 sequence is CAWGGQIRNEKLFF. The V call is TRBV30, the J call TRBJ1-4, with a tentative D call TRBD1 (6 bases). The CDR3 is cut off 3 residues early in the read; its end comes from the germline J gene. CDR3 length: 14 residues. V was clipped by 5 bases and J by 4 bases, with 14 bases between them. Germline values: CDR1 GTSNPN, CDR2 SVGIG (reference sequence). Full variable domain (remainder filled in from reference TRBV30 and TRBJ1-4): SQTIHQWPATLVQPVGSPLSLECTVEGTSNPNLYWYRQAAGRGLQLLFYSVGIGQISSEVPQNLSASRPQDRQFILSSKKLLLSDSGFYLCAWGGQIRNEKLFFGSGTQLSVL.